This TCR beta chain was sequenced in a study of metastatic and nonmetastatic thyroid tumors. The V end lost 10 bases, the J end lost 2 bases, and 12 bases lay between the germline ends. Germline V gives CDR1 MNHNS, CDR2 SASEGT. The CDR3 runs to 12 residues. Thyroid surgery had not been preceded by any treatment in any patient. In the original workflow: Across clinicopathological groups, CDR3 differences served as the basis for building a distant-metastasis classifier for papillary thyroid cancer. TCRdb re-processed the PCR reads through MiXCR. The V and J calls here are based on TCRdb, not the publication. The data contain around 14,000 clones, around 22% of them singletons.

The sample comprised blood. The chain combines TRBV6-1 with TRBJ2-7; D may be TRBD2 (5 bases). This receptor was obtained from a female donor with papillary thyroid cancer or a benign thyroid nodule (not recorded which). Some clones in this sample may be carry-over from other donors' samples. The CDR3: CATRGKTYEQYF. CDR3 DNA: TGTGCCACCCGAGGGAAAACCTACGAGCAGTACTTC.